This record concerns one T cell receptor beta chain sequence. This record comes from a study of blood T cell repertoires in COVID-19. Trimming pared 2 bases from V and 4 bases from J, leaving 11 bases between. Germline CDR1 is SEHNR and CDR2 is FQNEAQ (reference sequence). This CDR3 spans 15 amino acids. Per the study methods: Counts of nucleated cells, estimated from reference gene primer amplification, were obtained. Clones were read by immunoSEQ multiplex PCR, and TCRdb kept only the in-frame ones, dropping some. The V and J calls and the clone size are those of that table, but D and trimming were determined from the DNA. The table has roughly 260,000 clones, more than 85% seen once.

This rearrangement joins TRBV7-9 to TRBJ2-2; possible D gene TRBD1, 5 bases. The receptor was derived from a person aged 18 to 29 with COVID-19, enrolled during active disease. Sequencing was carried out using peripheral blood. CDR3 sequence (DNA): TGTGCCAGCAGCTTAAATCCAGGGATCACCGGGGAGCTGTTTTTT. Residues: CASSLNPGITGELFF.